The 7 T cell receptor beta chains reported below all come from one sample, sequenced in a study of cytomegalovirus exposure and HLA in healthy donors. PCR amplification relied on 60 Vbeta primers (plus 13 Jbeta primers). Some clones are missing from TCRdb's copy, which holds only in-frame ones; the method was immunoSEQ multiplex PCR. The data contain some 140,000 clones, 72% of them singletons. The source material was PBMCs. The receptors were sampled from a man aged 50-59 years in good health and CMV-seropositive.

The chain has TRBV11-3 and TRBJ2-7; possible D gene TRBD2, 6 bases. The V end was cut by 4 bases, the J end by 7 bases, with 8 bases between. This CDR3 contains 11 residues. Germline CDR1 is SGHNT and CDR2 is YENEEA. As DNA, the CDR3 is TGTGCCAGCAGCTGGGGGAGGGAGCAGTACTTC. Protein sequence: CASSWGREQYF.

This chain links TRBV2 with TRBJ1-5; D might be TRBD1 (5 bases). Trimming cost V 11 bases and J 1 base, with 15 bases left between them. The CDR3 has 14 amino acids. Germline values: CDR1 SNHLY, CDR2 FYNNEI. This CDR3 reads CAQSLGGSNQPQHF. As DNA, the CDR3 is TGTGCCCAATCCCTGGGGGGGAGCAATCAGCCCCAGCATTTT.

The rearrangement joins TRBV15 to TRBJ1-3; D is ambiguous. Germline CDR1 and CDR2: LNHNV and YYDKDF (reference sequence). The CDR3 totals 15 residues. V lost 0 bases, J lost 3 bases, and 9 bases lay in between. The CDR3: CATSRDRTVGNTIYF. The CDR3 DNA is TGTGCCACCAGCAGAGATCGCACAGTTGGAAACACCATATATTTT.

The chain couples TRBV6-5 to TRBJ1-2; 7 bases are shared with TRBD1. In germline, CDR1 is MNHEY, CDR2 SVGAGI. Trimming removed 5 bases from V and 8 bases from J; junction bases left unmatched: 8. The CDR3 contains 13 residues. CDR3 in amino acids: CASSEGASQGYTF. The DNA for the CDR3 is TGTGCCAGCAGTGAGGGGGCGTCTCAGGGCTACACCTTC.

The V and J genes are TRBV11-2 and TRBJ2-5; TRBD1 matches at 10 bases. CDR1 and CDR2 (germline): SGHAT, FQNNGV. The CDR3 is made up of 13 amino acids. The trim removed 5 bases at V and 7 bases at J, leaving 4 bases unmatched. In DNA form, the CDR3 reads TGTGCCAGCAGCCGCCGGGACAGGGGGACCCAGTACTTC. Amino acids: CASSRRDRGTQYF.

Only a few counts were recorded for this clone. V and J are TRBV6-6 and TRBJ2-5; 11 nucleotides align to TRBD2. After removal of 6 bases from V and 5 bases from J, the junction contained 5 bases not matched to a gene. Germline V gives CDR1 MNHNY, CDR2 SVGAGI (reference sequence). This CDR3 spans 14 amino acids. Here the CDR3 DNA reads TGTGCCAGCAGGGTAGCGGGGGGGCTGGAGACCCAGTACTTC. Its translation is CASRVAGGLETQYF.

V usage is TRBV11-2 and J usage is TRBJ2-7; 10 nucleotides agree with TRBD2. Trimming at V came to 5 bases and at J to 4 bases, leaving 11 bases not matched to a gene. CDR1 SGHAT and CDR2 FQNNGV come from the germline V gene. This CDR3 contains 16 residues. The CDR3 region is CASSQIGTSVSYEQYF. For the CDR3, the DNA is TGTGCCAGCAGCCAGATTGGGACTAGCGTCTCATACGAGCAGTACTTC.